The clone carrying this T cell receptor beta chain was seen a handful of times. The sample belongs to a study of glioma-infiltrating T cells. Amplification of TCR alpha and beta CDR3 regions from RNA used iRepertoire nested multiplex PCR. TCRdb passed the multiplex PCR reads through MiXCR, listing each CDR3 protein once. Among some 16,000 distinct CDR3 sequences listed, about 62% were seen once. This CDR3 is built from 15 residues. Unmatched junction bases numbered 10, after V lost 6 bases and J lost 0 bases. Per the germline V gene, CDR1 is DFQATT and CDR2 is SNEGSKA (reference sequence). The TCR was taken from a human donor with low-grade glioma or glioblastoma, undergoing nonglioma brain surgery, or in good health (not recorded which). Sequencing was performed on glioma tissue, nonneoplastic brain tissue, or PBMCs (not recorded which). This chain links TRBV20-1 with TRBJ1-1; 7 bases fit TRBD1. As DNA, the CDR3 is TGCAGTGCCCGGAGGACAGGTATTATGAACACTGAAGCTTTCTTT. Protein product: CSARRTGIMNTEAFF.